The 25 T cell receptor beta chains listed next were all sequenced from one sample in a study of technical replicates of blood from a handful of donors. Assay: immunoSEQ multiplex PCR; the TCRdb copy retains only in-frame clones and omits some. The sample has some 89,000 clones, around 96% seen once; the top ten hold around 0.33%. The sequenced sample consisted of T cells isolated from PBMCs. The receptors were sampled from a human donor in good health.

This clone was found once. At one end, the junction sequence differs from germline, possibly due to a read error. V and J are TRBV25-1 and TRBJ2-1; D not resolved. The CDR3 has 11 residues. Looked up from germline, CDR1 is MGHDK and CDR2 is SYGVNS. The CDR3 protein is CASSDYDEQFF. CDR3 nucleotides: TGTGCCAGCAGTGACTACGATGAGCAGTTCTTC.

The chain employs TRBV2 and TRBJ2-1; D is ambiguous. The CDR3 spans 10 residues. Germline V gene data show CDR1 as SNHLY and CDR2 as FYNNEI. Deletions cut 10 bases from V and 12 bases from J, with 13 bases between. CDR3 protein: CAISTGTQFF. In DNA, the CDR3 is TGTGCCATTTCGACGGGTACGCAGTTCTTC.

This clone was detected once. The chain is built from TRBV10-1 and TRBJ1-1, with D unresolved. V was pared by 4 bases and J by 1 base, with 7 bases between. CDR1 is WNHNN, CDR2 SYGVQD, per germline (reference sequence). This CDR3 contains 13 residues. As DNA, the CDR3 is TGCGCCAGCAGTGGTAACAGGAACACTGAAGCTTTCTTT. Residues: CASSGNRNTEAFF.

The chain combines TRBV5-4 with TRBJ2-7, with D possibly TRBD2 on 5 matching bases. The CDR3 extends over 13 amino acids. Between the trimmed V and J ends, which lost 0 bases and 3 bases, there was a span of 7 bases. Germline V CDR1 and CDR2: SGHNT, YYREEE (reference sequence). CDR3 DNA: TGTGCCAGCAGCTTGGGACTACTCTACGAGCAGTACTTC. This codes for CASSLGLLYEQYF.

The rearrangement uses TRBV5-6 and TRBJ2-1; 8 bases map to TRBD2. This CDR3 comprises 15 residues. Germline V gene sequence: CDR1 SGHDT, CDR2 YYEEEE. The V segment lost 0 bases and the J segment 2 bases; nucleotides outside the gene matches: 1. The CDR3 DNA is TGTGCCAGCAGCTTGGAGGGACTAGCCTACAATGAGCAGTTCTTC. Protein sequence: CASSLEGLAYNEQFF.

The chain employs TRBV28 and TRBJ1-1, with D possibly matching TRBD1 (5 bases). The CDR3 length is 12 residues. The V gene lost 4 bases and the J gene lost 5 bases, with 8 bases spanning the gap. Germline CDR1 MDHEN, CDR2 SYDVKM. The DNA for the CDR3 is TGTGCCAGCAGTTGGAAGGGGACTGAAGCTTTCTTT. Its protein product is CASSWKGTEAFF. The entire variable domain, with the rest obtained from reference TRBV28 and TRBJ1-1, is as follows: DVKVTQSSRYLVKRTGEKVFLECVQDMDHENMFWYRQDPGLGLRLIYFSYDVKMKEKGDIPEGYSVSREKKERFSLILESASTNQTSMYLCASSWKGTEAFFGQGTRLTVV.

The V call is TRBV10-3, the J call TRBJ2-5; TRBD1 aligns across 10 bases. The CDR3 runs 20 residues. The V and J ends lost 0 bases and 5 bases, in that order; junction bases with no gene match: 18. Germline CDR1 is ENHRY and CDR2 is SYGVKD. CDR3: CAISESRITTGTGAGETQYF. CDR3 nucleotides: TGTGCCATCAGTGAGTCAAGAATCACGACCGGGACAGGGGCTGGCGAGACCCAGTACTTC.

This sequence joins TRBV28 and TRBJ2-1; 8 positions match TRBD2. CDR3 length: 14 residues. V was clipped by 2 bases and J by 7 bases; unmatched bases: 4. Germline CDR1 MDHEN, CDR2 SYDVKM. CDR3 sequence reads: CASSLPGGPNEQFF. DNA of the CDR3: TGTGCCAGCAGTTTACCGGGAGGGCCTAATGAGCAGTTCTTC.

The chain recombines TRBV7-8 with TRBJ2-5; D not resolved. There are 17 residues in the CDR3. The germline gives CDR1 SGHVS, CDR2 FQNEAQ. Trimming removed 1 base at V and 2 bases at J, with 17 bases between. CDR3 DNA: TGTGCCAGCAGCTTAGAGATGGGCAGCTTTATGCAAGAGACCCAGTACTTC. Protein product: CASSLEMGSFMQETQYF. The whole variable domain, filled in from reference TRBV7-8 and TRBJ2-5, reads GAGVSQSPRYKVAKRGQDVALRCDPISGHVSLFWYQQALGQGPEFLTYFQNEAQLDKSGLPSDRFFAERPEGSVSTLKIQRTQQEDSAVYLCASSLEMGSFMQETQYFGPGTRLLVL.

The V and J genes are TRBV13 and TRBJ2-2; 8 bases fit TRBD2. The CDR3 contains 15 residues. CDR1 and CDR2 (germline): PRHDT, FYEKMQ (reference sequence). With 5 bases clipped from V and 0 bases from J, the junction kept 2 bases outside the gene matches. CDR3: CASSQGLANTGELFF. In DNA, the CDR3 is TGTGCCAGCAGCCAGGGACTAGCGAACACCGGGGAGCTGTTTTTT.

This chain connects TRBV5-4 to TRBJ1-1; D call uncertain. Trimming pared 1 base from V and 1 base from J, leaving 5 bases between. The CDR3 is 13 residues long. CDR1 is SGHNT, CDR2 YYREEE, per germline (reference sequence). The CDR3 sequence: CASSLLWNTEAFF. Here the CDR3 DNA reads TGTGCCAGCAGCTTGTTATGGAACACTGAAGCTTTCTTT.

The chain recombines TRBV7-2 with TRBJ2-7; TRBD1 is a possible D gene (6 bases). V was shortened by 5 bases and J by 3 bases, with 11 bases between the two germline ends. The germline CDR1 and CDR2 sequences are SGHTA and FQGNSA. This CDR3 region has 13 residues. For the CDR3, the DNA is TGTGCCAGCAGCCGCAGGGGTGGCTACGAGCAGTACTTC. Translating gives CASSRRGGYEQYF.

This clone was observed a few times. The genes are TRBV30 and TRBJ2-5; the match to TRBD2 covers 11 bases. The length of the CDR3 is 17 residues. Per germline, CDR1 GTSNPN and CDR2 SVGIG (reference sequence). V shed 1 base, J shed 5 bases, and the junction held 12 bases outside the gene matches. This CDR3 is CAWSDGVAGGAGETQYF. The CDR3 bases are TGTGCCTGGAGTGACGGAGTAGCGGGAGGGGCCGGGGAGACCCAGTACTTC.

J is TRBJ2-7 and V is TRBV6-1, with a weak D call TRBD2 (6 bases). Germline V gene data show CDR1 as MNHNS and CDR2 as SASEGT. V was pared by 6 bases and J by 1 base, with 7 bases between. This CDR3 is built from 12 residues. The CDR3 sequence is CASRRESYEQYF. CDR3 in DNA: TGTGCCAGCAGACGGGAGTCCTACGAGCAGTACTTC.

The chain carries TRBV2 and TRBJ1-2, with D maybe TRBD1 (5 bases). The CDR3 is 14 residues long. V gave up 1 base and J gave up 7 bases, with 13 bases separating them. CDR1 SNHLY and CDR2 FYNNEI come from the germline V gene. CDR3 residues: CASSEDQGRSGYTF. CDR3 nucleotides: TGTGCCAGCAGTGAAGACCAGGGAAGATCTGGCTACACCTTC.

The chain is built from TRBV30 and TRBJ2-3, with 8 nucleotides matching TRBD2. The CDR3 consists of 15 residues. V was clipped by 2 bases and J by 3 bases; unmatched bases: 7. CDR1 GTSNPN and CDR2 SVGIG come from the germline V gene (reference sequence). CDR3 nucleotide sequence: TGTGCCTGGAGTTCGGGCGGGAGGTTTACAGATACGCAGTATTTT. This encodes CAWSSGGRFTDTQYF.

The CDR3 sequence is CASSHTFQDFSGANVLTF. The CDR3 DNA is TGTGCCAGCAGCCACACTTTTCAGGACTTCTCTGGGGCCAACGTCCTGACTTTC. The J gene is TRBJ2-6, the V gene TRBV9; tentatively, D is TRBD2 (5 bases). The length of the CDR3 is 18 residues. CDR1 is SGDLS and CDR2 is YYNGEE in the germline V gene. Trimming cost V 4 bases and J 0 bases, with 17 bases left between them.

CDR3 protein: CASSPTYQGAHEQYF. CDR3 nucleotides: TGTGCCAGCAGCCCAACTTACCAGGGGGCACACGAGCAGTACTTC. The V and J genes are TRBV6-1 and TRBJ2-7; TRBD1 agrees at 8 bases. V was pared by 6 bases and J by 5 bases, with 12 bases of the junction left unmatched. Germline CDR1 is MNHNS and CDR2 is SASEGT. The CDR3 runs 15 residues.

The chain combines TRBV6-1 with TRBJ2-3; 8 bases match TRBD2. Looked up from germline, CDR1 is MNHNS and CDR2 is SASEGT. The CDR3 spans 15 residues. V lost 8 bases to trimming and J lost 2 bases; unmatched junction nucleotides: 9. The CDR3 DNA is TGTGCCAGCGTTAGCGGGATGCCCTCCACAGATACGCAGTATTTT. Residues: CASVSGMPSTDTQYF.

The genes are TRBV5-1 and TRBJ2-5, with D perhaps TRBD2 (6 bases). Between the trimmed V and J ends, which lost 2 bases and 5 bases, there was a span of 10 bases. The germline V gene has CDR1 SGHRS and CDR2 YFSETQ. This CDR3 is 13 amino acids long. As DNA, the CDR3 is TGCGCCAGCAGCTTAGGGACTCCGGAGACCCAGTACTTC. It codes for CASSLGTPETQYF.

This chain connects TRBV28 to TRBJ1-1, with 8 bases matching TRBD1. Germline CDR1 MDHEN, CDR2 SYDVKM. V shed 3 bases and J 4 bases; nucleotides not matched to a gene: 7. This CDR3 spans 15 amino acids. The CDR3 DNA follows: TGTGCCAGCAGTTTTTGGGACAGGAGGAGCACTGAAGCTTTCTTT. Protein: CASSFWDRRSTEAFF.

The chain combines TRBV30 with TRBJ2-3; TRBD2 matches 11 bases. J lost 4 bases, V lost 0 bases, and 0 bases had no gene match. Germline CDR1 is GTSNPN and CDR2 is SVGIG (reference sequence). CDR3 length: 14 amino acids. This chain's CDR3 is CAWSVLAGADTQYF. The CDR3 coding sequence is TGTGCCTGGAGTGTACTAGCGGGAGCAGATACGCAGTATTTT.

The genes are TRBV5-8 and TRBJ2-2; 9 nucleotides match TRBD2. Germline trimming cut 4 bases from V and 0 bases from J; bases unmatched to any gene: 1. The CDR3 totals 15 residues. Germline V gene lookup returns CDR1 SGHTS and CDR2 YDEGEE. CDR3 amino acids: CASSRLAANTGELFF. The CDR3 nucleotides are TGTGCCAGCAGCAGACTAGCGGCGAACACCGGGGAGCTGTTTTTT.

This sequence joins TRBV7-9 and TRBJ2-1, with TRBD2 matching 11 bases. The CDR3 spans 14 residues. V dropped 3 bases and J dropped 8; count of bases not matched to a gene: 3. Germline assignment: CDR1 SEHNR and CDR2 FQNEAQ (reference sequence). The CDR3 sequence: CASSFTSGRYEQFF. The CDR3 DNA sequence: TGTGCCAGCAGCTTTACTAGCGGGAGATATGAGCAGTTCTTC.

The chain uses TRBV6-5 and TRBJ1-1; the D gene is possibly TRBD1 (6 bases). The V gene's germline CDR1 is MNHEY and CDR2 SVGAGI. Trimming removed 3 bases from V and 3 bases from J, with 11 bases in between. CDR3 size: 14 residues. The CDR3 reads CASSYRQGYTEAFF. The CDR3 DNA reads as TGTGCCAGCAGTTATAGGCAGGGGTACACTGAAGCTTTCTTT.